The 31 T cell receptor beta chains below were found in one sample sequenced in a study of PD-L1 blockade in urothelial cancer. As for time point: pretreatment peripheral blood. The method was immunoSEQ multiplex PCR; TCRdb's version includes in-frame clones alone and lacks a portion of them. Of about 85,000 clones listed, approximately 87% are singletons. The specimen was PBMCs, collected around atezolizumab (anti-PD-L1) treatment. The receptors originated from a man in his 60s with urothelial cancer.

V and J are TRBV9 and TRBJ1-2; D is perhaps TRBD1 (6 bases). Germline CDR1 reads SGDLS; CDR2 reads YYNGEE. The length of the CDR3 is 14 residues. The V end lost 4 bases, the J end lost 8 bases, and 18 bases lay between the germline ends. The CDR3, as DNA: TGTGCCAGCAGCTCTATTGAGGGGGTGCAGGGCTACACCTTC. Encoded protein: CASSSIEGVQGYTF.

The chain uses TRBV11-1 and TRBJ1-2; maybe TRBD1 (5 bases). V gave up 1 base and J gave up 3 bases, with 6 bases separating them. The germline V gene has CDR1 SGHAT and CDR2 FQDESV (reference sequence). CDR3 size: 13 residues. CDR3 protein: CASSLDRHYGYTF. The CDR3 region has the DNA TGTGCCAGCAGCTTAGACAGGCACTATGGCTACACCTTC. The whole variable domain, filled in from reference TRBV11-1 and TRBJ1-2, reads EAEVAQSPRYKITEKSQAVAFWCDPISGHATLYWYRQILGQGPELLVQFQDESVVDDSQLPKDRFSAERLKGVDSTLKIQPAELGDSAMYLCASSLDRHYGYTFGSGTRLTVV.

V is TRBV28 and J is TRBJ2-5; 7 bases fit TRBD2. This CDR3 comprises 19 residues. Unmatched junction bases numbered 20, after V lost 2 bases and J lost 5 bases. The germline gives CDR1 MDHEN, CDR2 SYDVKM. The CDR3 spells CASSLREYWTSLKVETQYF. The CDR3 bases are TGTGCCAGCAGTTTAAGGGAATACTGGACTAGTCTAAAAGTGGAGACCCAGTACTTC.

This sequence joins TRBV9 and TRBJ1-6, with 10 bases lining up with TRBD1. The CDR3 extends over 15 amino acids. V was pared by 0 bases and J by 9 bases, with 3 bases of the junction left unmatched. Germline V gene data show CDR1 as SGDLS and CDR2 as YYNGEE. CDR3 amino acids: CASSVEGQGGSPLHF. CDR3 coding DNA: TGTGCCAGCAGCGTAGAAGGACAGGGGGGTTCACCCCTCCACTTT.

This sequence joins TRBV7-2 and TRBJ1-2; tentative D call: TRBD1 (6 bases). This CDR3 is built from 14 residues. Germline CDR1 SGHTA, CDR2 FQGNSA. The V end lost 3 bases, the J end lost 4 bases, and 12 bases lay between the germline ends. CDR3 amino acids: CASSFNRDIYGYTF. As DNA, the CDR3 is TGTGCCAGCAGCTTTAACAGGGATATCTATGGCTACACCTTC.

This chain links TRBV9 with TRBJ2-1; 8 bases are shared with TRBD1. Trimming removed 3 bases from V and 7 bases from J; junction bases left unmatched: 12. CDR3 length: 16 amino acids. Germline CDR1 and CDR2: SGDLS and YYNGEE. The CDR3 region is CASSDNGGTGYNEQFF. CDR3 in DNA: TGTGCCAGCAGCGACAACGGTGGGACAGGCTATAATGAGCAGTTCTTC.

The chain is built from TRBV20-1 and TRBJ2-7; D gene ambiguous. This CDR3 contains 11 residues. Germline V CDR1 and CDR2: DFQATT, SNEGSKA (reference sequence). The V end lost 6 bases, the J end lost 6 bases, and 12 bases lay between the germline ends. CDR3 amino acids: CSASPEFEQYF. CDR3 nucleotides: TGCAGTGCCTCCCCGGAGTTCGAGCAGTACTTC.

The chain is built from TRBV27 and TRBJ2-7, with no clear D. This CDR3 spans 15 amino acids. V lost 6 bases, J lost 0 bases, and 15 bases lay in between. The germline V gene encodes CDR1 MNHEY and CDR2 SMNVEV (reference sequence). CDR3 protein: CASSTRNRSSYEQYF. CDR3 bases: TGTGCCAGCAGCACCCGCAATCGGAGCTCCTACGAGCAGTACTTC.

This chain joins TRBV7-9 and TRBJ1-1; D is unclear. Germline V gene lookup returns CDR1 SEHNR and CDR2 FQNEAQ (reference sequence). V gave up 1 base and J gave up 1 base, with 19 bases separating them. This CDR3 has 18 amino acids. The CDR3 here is CASSLGRGLTMGNTEAFF. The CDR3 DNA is TGTGCCAGCAGCTTAGGTCGTGGGTTGACAATGGGGAACACTGAAGCTTTCTTT. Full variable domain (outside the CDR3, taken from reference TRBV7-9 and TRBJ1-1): DTGVSQNPRHKITKRGQNVTFRCDPISEHNRLYWYRQTLGQGPEFLTYFQNEAQLEKSRLLSDRFSAERPKGSFSTLEIQRTEQGDSAMYLCASSLGRGLTMGNTEAFFGQGTRLTVV.

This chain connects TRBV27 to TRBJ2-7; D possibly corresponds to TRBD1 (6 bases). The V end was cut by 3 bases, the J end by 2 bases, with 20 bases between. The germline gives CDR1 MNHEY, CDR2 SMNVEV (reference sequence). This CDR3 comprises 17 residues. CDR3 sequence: CASSFSPDRPSPYEQYF. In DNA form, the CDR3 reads TGTGCCAGCAGTTTCTCCCCCGACAGGCCCTCACCCTACGAGCAGTACTTC.

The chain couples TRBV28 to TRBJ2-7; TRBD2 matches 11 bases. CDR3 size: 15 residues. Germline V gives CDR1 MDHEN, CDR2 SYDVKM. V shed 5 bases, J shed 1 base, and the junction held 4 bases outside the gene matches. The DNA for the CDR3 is TGTGCCAGCAGTGCAACTAGCGGGAGATCCTACGAGCAGTACTTC. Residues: CASSATSGRSYEQYF. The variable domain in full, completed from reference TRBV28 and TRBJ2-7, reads DVKVTQSSRYLVKRTGEKVFLECVQDMDHENMFWYRQDPGLGLRLIYFSYDVKMKEKGDIPEGYSVSREKKERFSLILESASTNQTSMYLCASSATSGRSYEQYFGPGTRLTVT.

CDR3 nucleotide sequence: TGTGCCAGCAGCTTAGACAGGGGCTCCTACAATGAGCAGTTCTTC. Amino acids: CASSLDRGSYNEQFF. The genes are TRBV7-2 and TRBJ2-1; 7 bases map to TRBD1. Germline V gives CDR1 SGHTA, CDR2 FQGNSA. V trimming: 1 base; J trimming: 0 bases; junction bases outside the gene matches: 0. This CDR3 is built from 15 residues.

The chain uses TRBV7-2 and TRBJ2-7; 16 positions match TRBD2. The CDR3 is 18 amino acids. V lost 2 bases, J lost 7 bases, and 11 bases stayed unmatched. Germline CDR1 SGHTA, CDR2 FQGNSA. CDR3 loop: CASSLRGTSGRVLGEQYF. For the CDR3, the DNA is TGTGCCAGCAGCTTACGTGGGACTAGCGGGAGGGTCCTTGGGGAGCAGTACTTC.

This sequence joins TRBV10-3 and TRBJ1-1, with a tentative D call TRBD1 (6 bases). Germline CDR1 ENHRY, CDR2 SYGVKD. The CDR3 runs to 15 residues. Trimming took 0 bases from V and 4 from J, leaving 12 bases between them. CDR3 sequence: CAISESGGHRTEAFF. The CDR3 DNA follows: TGTGCCATCAGTGAGTCCGGGGGGCATCGCACTGAAGCTTTCTTT.

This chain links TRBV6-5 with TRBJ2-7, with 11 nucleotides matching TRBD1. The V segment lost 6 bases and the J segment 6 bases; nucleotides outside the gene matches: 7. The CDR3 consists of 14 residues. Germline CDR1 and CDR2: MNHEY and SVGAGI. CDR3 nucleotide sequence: TGTGCCAGCAGCTGGGTTGGACAGGGGGCCGAGCAGTACTTC. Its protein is CASSWVGQGAEQYF.

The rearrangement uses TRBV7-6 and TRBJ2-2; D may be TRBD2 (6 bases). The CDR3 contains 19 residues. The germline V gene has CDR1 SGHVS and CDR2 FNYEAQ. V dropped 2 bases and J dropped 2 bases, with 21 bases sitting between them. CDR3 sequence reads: CASSLPIFAGTGNTGELFF. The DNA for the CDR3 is TGTGCCAGCAGCTTACCTATTTTTGCGGGGACGGGAAACACCGGGGAGCTGTTTTTT.

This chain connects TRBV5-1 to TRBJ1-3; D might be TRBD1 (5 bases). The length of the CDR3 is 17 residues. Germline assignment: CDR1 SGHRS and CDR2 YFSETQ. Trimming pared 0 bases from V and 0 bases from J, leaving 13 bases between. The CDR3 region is CASSLAAGPSSGNTIYF. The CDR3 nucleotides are TGCGCCAGCAGCTTGGCAGCAGGGCCGAGCTCTGGAAACACCATATATTTT.

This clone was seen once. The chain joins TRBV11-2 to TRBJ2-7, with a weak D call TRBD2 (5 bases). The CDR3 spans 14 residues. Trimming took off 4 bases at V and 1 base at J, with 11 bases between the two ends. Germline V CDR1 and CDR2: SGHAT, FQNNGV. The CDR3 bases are TGTGCCAGCAGCTCTTTCGAGCGGTCCTACGAGCAGTACTTC. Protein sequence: CASSSFERSYEQYF.

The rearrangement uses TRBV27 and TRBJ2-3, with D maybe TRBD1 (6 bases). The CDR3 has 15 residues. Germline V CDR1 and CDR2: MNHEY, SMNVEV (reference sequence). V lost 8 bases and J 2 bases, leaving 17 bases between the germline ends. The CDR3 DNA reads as TGTGCCAGCTTCTACCGCAGGGGAGACACAGATACGCAGTATTTT. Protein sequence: CASFYRRGDTDTQYF.

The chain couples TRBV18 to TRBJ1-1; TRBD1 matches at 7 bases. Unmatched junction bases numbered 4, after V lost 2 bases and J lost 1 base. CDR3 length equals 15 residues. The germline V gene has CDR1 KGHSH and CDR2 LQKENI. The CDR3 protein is CASSPSRGPNTEAFF. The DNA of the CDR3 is TGTGCCAGCTCACCAAGTAGGGGGCCGAACACTGAAGCTTTCTTT.

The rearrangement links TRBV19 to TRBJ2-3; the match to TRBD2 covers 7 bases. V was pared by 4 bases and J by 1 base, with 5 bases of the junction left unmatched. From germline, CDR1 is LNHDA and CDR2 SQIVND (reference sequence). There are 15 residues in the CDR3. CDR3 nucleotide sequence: TGTGCCAGTAGTACGACTAGCTTTGGCACAGATACGCAGTATTTT. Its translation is CASSTTSFGTDTQYF.

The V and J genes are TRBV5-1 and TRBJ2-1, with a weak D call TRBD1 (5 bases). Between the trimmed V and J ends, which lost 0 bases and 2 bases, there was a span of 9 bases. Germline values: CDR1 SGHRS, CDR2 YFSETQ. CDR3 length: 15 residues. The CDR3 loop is CASSLGQGTYNEQFF. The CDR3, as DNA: TGCGCCAGCAGCTTGGGGCAGGGAACCTACAATGAGCAGTTCTTC.

The chain's CDR3 is CASHSSYEQYF. The DNA of the CDR3 is TGTGCCAGTCATAGCTCCTACGAGCAGTACTTC. The J gene is TRBJ2-7, the V gene TRBV7-9, with no clear D. This CDR3 has 11 amino acids. CDR1 and CDR2 (germline): SEHNR, FQNEAQ (reference sequence). Trimming removed 9 bases at V and 0 bases at J, with 6 bases between.

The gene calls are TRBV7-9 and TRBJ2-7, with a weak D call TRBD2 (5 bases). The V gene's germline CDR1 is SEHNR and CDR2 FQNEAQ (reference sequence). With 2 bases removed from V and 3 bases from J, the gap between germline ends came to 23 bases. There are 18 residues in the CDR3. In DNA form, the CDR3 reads TGTGCCAGCAGCTTACGGCCGACTTGGGGTAGCGCGAACTACGAGCAGTACTTC. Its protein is CASSLRPTWGSANYEQYF. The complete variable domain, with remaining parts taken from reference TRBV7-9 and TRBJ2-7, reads DTGVSQNPRHKITKRGQNVTFRCDPISEHNRLYWYRQTLGQGPEFLTYFQNEAQLEKSRLLSDRFSAERPKGSFSTLEIQRTEQGDSAMYLCASSLRPTWGSANYEQYFGPGTRLTVT.

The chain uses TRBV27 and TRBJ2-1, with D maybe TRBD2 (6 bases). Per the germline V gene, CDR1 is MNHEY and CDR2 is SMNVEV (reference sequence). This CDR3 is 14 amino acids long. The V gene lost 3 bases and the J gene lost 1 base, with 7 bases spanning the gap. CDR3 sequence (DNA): TGTGCCAGCAGTTTCGCGGGGTCCTACAATGAGCAGTTCTTC. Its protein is CASSFAGSYNEQFF.

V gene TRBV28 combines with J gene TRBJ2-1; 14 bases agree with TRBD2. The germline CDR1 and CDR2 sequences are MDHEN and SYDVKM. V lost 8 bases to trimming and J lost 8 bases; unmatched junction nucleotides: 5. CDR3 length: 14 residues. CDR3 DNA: TGTGCCAGCCTGGGACTAGCGGGAGTCGATGAGCAGTTCTTC. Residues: CASLGLAGVDEQFF.

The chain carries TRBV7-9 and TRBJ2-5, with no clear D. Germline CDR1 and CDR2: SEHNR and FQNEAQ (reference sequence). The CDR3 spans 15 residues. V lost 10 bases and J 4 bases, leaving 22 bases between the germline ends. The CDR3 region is CATPRGQADRETQYF. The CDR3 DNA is TGTGCCACCCCCCGTGGGCAGGCCGATAGAGAGACCCAGTACTTC.

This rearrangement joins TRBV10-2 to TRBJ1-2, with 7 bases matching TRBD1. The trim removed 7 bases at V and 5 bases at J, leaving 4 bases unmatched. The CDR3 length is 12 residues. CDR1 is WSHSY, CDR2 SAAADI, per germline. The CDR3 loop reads CASMGQWYGYTF. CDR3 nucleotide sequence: TGCGCCAGCATGGGACAGTGGTATGGCTACACCTTC.

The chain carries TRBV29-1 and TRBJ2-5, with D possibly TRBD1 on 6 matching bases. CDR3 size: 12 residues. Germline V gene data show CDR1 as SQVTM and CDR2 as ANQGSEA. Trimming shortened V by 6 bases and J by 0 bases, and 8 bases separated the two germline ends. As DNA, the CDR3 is TGCAGCGTCGGGACAAACCAAGAGACCCAGTACTTC. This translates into CSVGTNQETQYF.

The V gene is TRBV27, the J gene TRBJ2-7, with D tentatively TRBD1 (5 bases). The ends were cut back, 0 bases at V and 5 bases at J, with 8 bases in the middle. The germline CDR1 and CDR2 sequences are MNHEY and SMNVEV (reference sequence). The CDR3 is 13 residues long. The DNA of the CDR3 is TGTGCCAGCAGTTTATCAAGGGGTCACGAGCAGTACTTC. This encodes CASSLSRGHEQYF.

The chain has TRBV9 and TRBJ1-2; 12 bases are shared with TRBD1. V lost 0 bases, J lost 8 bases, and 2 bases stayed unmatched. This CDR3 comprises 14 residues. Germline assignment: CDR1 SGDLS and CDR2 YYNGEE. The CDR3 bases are TGTGCCAGCAGCGTAGTGGGGACAGGGGGCGGCTACACCTTC. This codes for CASSVVGTGGGYTF.